These T cell receptor beta chains were read from a single sample in a study of cytomegalovirus exposure and HLA in healthy donors. Profiled with immunoSEQ multiplex PCR; TCRdb holds only in-frame clones, not every one. The sample lists about 130,000 clones; around 95% were seen once. Sequencing was carried out using PBMCs. The receptors shown here come from a young man in good health and CMV-seronegative. The CDR3 runs from the conserved cysteine through the conserved F or W. A D gene is named only where the DNA matches it firmly. Only part of the rows carry a size: once, few, many, or a class if the clone is expanded.

V	size	D	J	CDR3	DNA
TRBV25-1	.	.	TRBJ2-3	CASSYRQTDTQYF	TGTGCCAGCAGTTACCGACAGACAGATACGCAGTATTTT
TRBV27	.	TRBD1	TRBJ2-1	CASRLTGGEEQFF	TGTGCCAGCAGACTGACAGGGGGGGAAGAGCAGTTCTTC
TRBV18	.	.	TRBJ2-7	CASSPSQGGTYEQYF	TGTGCCAGCTCACCCTCACAGGGGGGGACCTACGAGCAGTACTTC
TRBV4-3	.	.	TRBJ2-1	CASSQDRLYDEQFF	TGCGCCAGCAGCCAAGATAGACTTTACGATGAGCAGTTCTTC
TRBV9	.	.	TRBJ1-1	CASTAGGRLTEAFF	TGTGCCAGCACCGCGGGAGGGCGCTTGACTGAAGCTTTCTTT
TRBV29-1	once	TRBD1	TRBJ1-1	CSVIAGTGATEAFF	TGCAGCGTGATCGCCGGGACAGGGGCCACTGAAGCTTTCTTT
TRBV28	.	TRBD1	TRBJ2-5	CASSRPQGARETQYF	TGTGCCAGCAGCCGACCGCAGGGGGCTCGGGAGACCCAGTACTTC
TRBV13	once	TRBD1	TRBJ2-1	CASSSGDTGGTYNEQFF	TGTGCCAGCAGCTCTGGGGACACAGGGGGCACCTACAATGAGCAGTTCTTC
TRBV7-9	.	.	TRBJ2-1	CASSPLQERAYNEQFF	TGTGCCAGCAGCCCTCTCCAGGAACGAGCCTACAATGAGCAGTTCTTC
TRBV15	.	TRBD2	TRBJ2-7	CATSRRRGGELSYEQYF	TGTGCCACCAGCAGACGACGGGGGGGGGAACTCTCCTACGAGCAGTACTTC
TRBV25-1	.	TRBD1	TRBJ1-2	CASSEWGQDLDGYTF	TGTGCCAGCAGTGAATGGGGACAGGACTTGGATGGCTACACCTTC
TRBV6-5	.	.	TRBJ1-1	CASSYSGRVSTEAFF	TGTGCCAGCAGTTACTCGGGCAGGGTAAGCACTGAAGCTTTCTTT
TRBV5-6	.	.	TRBJ2-7	CASSLDRRGQYF	TGTGCCAGCAGCTTGGACCGGAGGGGTCAGTACTTC
TRBV29-1	.	TRBD1	TRBJ1-1	CSVGQGYTEAFF	TGCAGCGTTGGACAGGGTTACACTGAAGCTTTCTTT
TRBV6-5	.	TRBD1	TRBJ1-2	CASSLQGRSGYTF	TGTGCCAGCAGTCTACAGGGGAGAAGCGGCTACACCTTC
TRBV28	.	TRBD2	TRBJ2-7	CASFPGGVAGTYEQYF	TGTGCCAGTTTTCCGGGGGGAGTAGCGGGAACCTACGAGCAGTACTTC
TRBV30	.	TRBD1	TRBJ1-1	CAWSWRGDPSGGKAFF	TGTGCCTGGAGTTGGAGGGGGGATCCCTCAGGGGGAAAAGCTTTCTTT
TRBV19	.	TRBD1	TRBJ2-1	CATYRTGDYNEQFF	TGTGCCACATACAGGACAGGGGACTACAATGAGCAGTTCTTC
TRBV7-9	.	TRBD2	TRBJ2-4	CASSFRRNQRGRDIQYF	TGTGCCAGCAGCTTTCGACGAAACCAGCGGGGCCGGGACATTCAGTACTTC
TRBV30	.	.	TRBJ2-7	CAWKGKGNYEQYF	TGTGCCTGGAAGGGGAAGGGGAATTACGAGCAGTACTTC
TRBV29-1	.	.	TRBJ1-1	CSVDGGTLNTEAFF	TGCAGCGTTGACGGCGGCACCCTGAACACTGAAGCTTTCTTT
TRBV7-2	.	TRBD1	TRBJ1-4	CASSHDRGSNEKLFF	TGTGCCAGCAGCCACGACAGGGGCTCTAATGAAAAACTGTTTTTT
TRBV18	once	TRBD2	TRBJ2-7	CASSPGTSEHEQYF	TGTGCCAGCTCACCCGGGACTAGCGAGCACGAGCAGTACTTC
TRBV6-1	.	.	TRBJ2-1	CASSEASFVYNEQFF	TGTGCCAGCAGTGAAGCGAGTTTCGTCTACAATGAGCAGTTCTTC
TRBV28	.	TRBD2	TRBJ2-5	CASNAGLAGVIRETQYF	TGTGCCAGCAATGCAGGACTAGCGGGAGTAATTCGGGAGACCCAGTACTTC
TRBV15	.	.	TRBJ2-7	CATSRDEGGPYYEQYF	TGTGCCACCAGCAGAGATGAAGGCGGTCCTTACTACGAGCAGTACTTC
TRBV25-1	.	TRBD2	TRBJ2-7	CASSETGTSNPIYEQYF	TGTGCCAGCAGTGAAACCGGGACTAGCAACCCTATATACGAGCAGTACTTC
TRBV10-3	.	TRBD1	TRBJ1-1	CAISLDRANTEAFF	TGTGCCATCAGTTTGGACAGGGCGAACACTGAAGCTTTCTTT
TRBV7-2	.	TRBD2	TRBJ2-2	CASSLGWLAGANTGELFF	TGTGCCAGCAGCTTAGGGTGGCTAGCGGGCGCGAACACCGGGGAGCTGTTTTTT
TRBV9	.	.	TRBJ2-5	CASSVAPASAQETQYF	TGTGCCAGCAGCGTAGCCCCGGCTAGCGCACAAGAGACCCAGTACTTC
TRBV10-3	.	.	TRBJ2-5	CAISENSQETQYF	TGTGCCATCAGTGAGAACTCCCAAGAGACCCAGTACTTC
TRBV25-1	once	.	TRBJ1-1	CASSEQGTPEAFF	TGTGCCAGCAGTGAGCAGGGTACCCCTGAAGCTTTCTTT
TRBV5-8	.	TRBD2	TRBJ2-7	CASSPGGGPYEQYF	TGTGCCAGCAGCCCGGGGGGGGGCCCCTACGAGCAGTACTTC
TRBV7-6	.	TRBD2	TRBJ2-1	CASSFAGGPGNEQFF	TGTGCCAGCAGCTTCGCGGGAGGGCCGGGGAATGAGCAGTTCTTC
TRBV4-3	.	.	TRBJ2-5	CASSQDNRAQETQYF	TGCGCCAGCAGCCAAGATAATCGCGCTCAAGAGACCCAGTACTTC
TRBV7-9	.	.	TRBJ2-7	CASSSTVSSYEQYF	TGTGCCAGCAGTTCGACAGTCTCCTCCTACGAGCAGTACTTC
TRBV18	.	.	TRBJ1-1	CASSPNRLNTEAFF	TGTGCCAGCTCACCGAACAGATTGAACACTGAAGCTTTCTTT
TRBV28	.	.	TRBJ1-5	CASSLRTGSSQPQHF	TGTGCCAGCAGTCTCCGAACAGGGTCAAGTCAGCCCCAGCATTTT
TRBV6-5	.	TRBD1	TRBJ1-2	CASSYWDSSDYGYTF	TGTGCCAGCAGTTACTGGGACAGCTCAGATTATGGCTACACCTTC
TRBV6-6	once	.	TRBJ2-1	CASSLINEQFF	TGTGCCAGCAGTTTAATTAATGAGCAGTTCTTC
TRBV11-1	.	.	TRBJ2-7	CASSLSGSMSSAYEQYF	TGTGCCAGCAGCCTCAGCGGGTCAATGAGTAGTGCCTACGAGCAGTACTTC
TRBV9	.	.	TRBJ1-2	CASSQTAANYGYTF	TGTGCCAGCAGTCAGACAGCAGCTAACTATGGCTACACCTTC
TRBV4-1	.	TRBD1	TRBJ2-7	CASSTDRDSEQYF	TGCGCCAGCAGCACCGACCGGGACAGCGAGCAGTACTTC
TRBV5-4	few	.	TRBJ2-7	CASSPAGVIEQYF	TGTGCCAGCAGTCCGGCAGGGGTGATTGAGCAGTACTTC
TRBV19	few	TRBD1	TRBJ1-2	CASSPQGRYGYTF	TGTGCCAGTAGTCCACAGGGGCGCTATGGCTACACCTTC
TRBV30	.	.	TRBJ2-3	CAWSYWTGTDTQYF	TGTGCCTGGAGTTATTGGACAGGCACAGATACGCAGTATTTT
TRBV7-2	.	.	TRBJ1-1	CASGKNTEAFF	TGTGCCAGCGGCAAGAACACTGAAGCTTTCTTT
TRBV19	.	.	TRBJ1-2	CASLPHPGRNYGYTF	TGTGCCAGTCTCCCCCATCCGGGTCGCAACTATGGCTACACCTTC
TRBV4-1	.	.	TRBJ2-7	CASSHGSGAIYEQYF	TGCGCCAGCAGCCACGGATCAGGGGCCATCTACGAGCAGTACTTC
TRBV5-4	.	TRBD2	TRBJ2-7	CASSLGSGISYEQYF	TGTGCCAGCAGCTTGGGTAGCGGGATCTCCTACGAGCAGTACTTC